Presented here are 17 T cell receptor beta chains from one specimen sequenced in a study of blood T cell repertoires in COVID-19. TCRdb's copy holds only in-frame clones and misses some; the assay was immunoSEQ multiplex PCR. The data show roughly 180,000 clones, over 75% seen once. The sequenced sample was PBMCs or T cells enriched from blood (not recorded which). These receptors originate from a woman aged 35 to 49 with acute COVID-19.

This clone was seen only a few times. This chain joins TRBV6-1 and TRBJ2-4; tentative D call: TRBD1 (5 bases). The CDR3 contains 16 residues. The V gene lost 4 bases and the J gene lost 0 bases, with 13 bases spanning the gap. Germline CDR1 MNHNS, CDR2 SASEGT. As DNA, the CDR3 is TGTGCCAGCAGTGGAGTGGACATCCTAGCCAAAAACATTCAGTACTTC. It codes for CASSGVDILAKNIQYF.

V is TRBV24-1 and J is TRBJ2-1, with 7 bases matching TRBD1. The ends lost 5 bases at V and 5 bases at J; junction bases unmatched: 11. Germline values: CDR1 KGHDR, CDR2 SFDVKD. CDR3 length: 16 amino acids. CDR3 nucleotide sequence: TGTGCCACCAGTGGCGAAGGGGGACAGCAAAACAATGAGCAGTTCTTC. Protein product: CATSGEGGQQNNEQFF.

As for this clone: Other DNA sequences in this sample translate to the same CDR3. The chain joins TRBV6-5 to TRBJ1-1; the D is unclear. CDR1 MNHEY and CDR2 SVGAGI come from the germline V gene. The V end was cut by 4 bases, the J end by 0 bases, with 6 bases between. CDR3 length: 13 residues. CDR3 bases: TGTGCCAGCAGTTTTACAGTGAACACTGAAGCTTTCTTT. It translates to CASSFTVNTEAFF.

V usage is TRBV7-9 and J usage is TRBJ2-3, with D possibly TRBD2 on 5 matching bases. Looked up from germline, CDR1 is SEHNR and CDR2 is FQNEAQ (reference sequence). This CDR3 contains 14 residues. V was cut by 4 bases and J by 1 base, with 9 bases left in between. DNA of the CDR3: TGTGCCAGCAGCTCCCGAGCGGGCACAGATACGCAGTATTTT. This sequence encodes CASSSRAGTDTQYF.

The chain combines TRBV7-2 with TRBJ2-5; tentative D call: TRBD2 (6 bases). CDR3 length equals 15 residues. Germline-derived CDR1 and CDR2 are SGHTA and FQGNSA. V gave up 1 base and J gave up 7 bases, with 16 bases separating them. The DNA for the CDR3 is TGTGCCAGCAGCTTAGATAAGGACTACCCTAGGACCCAGTACTTC. Its protein product is CASSLDKDYPRTQYF.

The chain couples TRBV6-1 to TRBJ2-7; D might be TRBD1 (6 bases). V was pared by 2 bases and J by 5 bases, with 13 bases between. In germline, CDR1 is MNHNS, CDR2 SASEGT. This CDR3 spans 14 amino acids. CDR3 residues: CASSELKRTDEQYV. CDR3 sequence (DNA): TGTGCCAGCAGTGAACTAAAAAGGACAGACGAGCAGTACGTC.

Note on this clone: In the same sample, other DNA sequences code for this CDR3. V gene TRBV6-2 or TRBV6-3 combines with J gene TRBJ2-7; 8 bases map to TRBD2. This CDR3 is built from 14 residues. Trimming at V came to 2 bases and at J to 2 bases, leaving 2 bases not matched to a gene. The germline CDR1 and CDR2 sequences are MNHEY and SVGEGT. CDR3 DNA: TGTGCCAGCAGTTACCGCGGGAGGACCTACGAGCAGTACTTC. Its translation is CASSYRGRTYEQYF.

The V and J genes are TRBV9 and TRBJ2-1, with a weak D call TRBD2 (6 bases). There are 16 residues in the CDR3. CDR1 is SGDLS and CDR2 is YYNGEE in the germline V gene. Trimming left V 0 bases short and J 7 bases short, with 17 bases between. The CDR3 region is CASSVEAGRSENEQFF. CDR3 sequence (DNA): TGTGCCAGCAGCGTAGAGGCGGGGAGATCGGAGAATGAGCAGTTCTTC.

The chain combines TRBV19 with TRBJ1-4, with TRBD1 matching 7 bases. V was pared by 3 bases and J by 7 bases, with 8 bases of the junction left unmatched. From germline, CDR1 is LNHDA and CDR2 SQIVND (reference sequence). CDR3 length equals 15 residues. The CDR3 loop is CASSMRRQGGEKLFF. CDR3 sequence (DNA): TGTGCCAGTAGTATGAGGAGACAGGGAGGTGAAAAACTGTTTTTT.

The chain joins TRBV5-1 to TRBJ1-1; TRBD1 might be the D (5 bases). Germline CDR1 reads SGHRS; CDR2 reads YFSETQ. The CDR3 length is 15 residues. The V end lost 1 base, the J end lost 4 bases, and 14 bases lay between the germline ends. CDR3 nucleotides: TGCGCCAGCAGCTTGCAGTCCTGGGGCGGCACTGAAGCTTTCTTT. Translating gives CASSLQSWGGTEAFF.

The V call is TRBV9, the J call TRBJ1-5; TRBD1 agrees at 7 bases. V shed 0 bases, J shed 4 bases, and the junction held 4 bases outside the gene matches. The germline CDR1 and CDR2 sequences are SGDLS and YYNGEE. The CDR3 runs to 15 residues. CDR3 coding DNA: TGTGCCAGCAGCGTAGAGGCAGGGGGAAATCAGCCCCAGCATTTT. It yields the protein CASSVEAGGNQPQHF.

The V call is TRBV7-2, the J call TRBJ2-2; D call uncertain. Germline CDR1 reads SGHTA; CDR2 reads FQGNSA. This CDR3 is 12 amino acids long. V was trimmed by 11 bases and J by 5 bases, leaving 12 bases between them. For the CDR3, the DNA is TGTGCCGCACCCACGGAGACCGGGGAGCTGTTTTTT. Amino acids: CAAPTETGELFF.

The rearrangement uses TRBV29-1 and TRBJ2-2; D unclear. The germline gives CDR1 SQVTM, CDR2 ANQGSEA. The V end lost 0 bases, the J end lost 7 bases, and 3 bases lay between the germline ends. There are 11 residues in the CDR3. DNA of the CDR3: TGCAGCGTTGAAGAGAGCGGGGAGCTGTTTTTT. The encoded protein is CSVEESGELFF.

The chain links TRBV5-1 to TRBJ2-1, with TRBD1 identical over 8 bases. The germline gives CDR1 SGHRS, CDR2 YFSETQ. The CDR3 sequence is 14 residues long. Trimming cost V 5 bases and J 5 bases; bases outside gene matches: 6. Here the CDR3 DNA reads TGCGCCAGCAGGAGGCAGGGGGCCGACAATGAGCAGTTCTTC. This translates into CASRRQGADNEQFF. Supplemented by reference TRBV5-1 and TRBJ2-1, the full variable domain reads KAGVTQTPRYLIKTRGQQVTLSCSPISGHRSVSWYQQTPGQGLQFLFEYFSETQRNKGNFPGRFSGRQFSNSRSEMNVSTLELGDSALYLCASRRQGADNEQFFGPGTRLTVL.

The chain recombines TRBV7-8 with TRBJ2-2, with 11 bases that match TRBD2. The CDR3 runs to 17 residues. Germline V lookup: CDR1 SGHVS, CDR2 FQNEAQ. Trimming at V came to 2 bases and at J to 7 bases, leaving 9 bases not matched to a gene. The CDR3 sequence is CASSLNTGLAEVGELFF. In nucleotides, the CDR3 is TGTGCCAGCAGCTTAAATACGGGACTAGCGGAGGTCGGGGAGCTGTTTTTT.

The rearrangement links TRBV6-2 or TRBV6-3 to TRBJ2-2, with TRBD2 matching 9 bases. The length of the CDR3 is 17 residues. The V gene's germline CDR1 is MNHEY and CDR2 SVGEGT. With V trimmed by 5 bases and J by 1 base, 8 bases remained unmatched. The CDR3 is CASSARLADRNTGELFF. CDR3 DNA sequence: TGTGCCAGCAGTGCAAGACTAGCGGACAGGAACACCGGGGAGCTGTTTTTT.

This clone appeared once. The chain employs TRBV2 and TRBJ2-1; 7 bases map to TRBD2. The germline V gene has CDR1 SNHLY and CDR2 FYNNEI. The CDR3 sequence is 15 residues long. V lost 7 bases to trimming and J lost 0 bases; unmatched junction nucleotides: 6. This CDR3 reads CASTLGLGSYNEQFF. The CDR3 DNA is TGTGCCAGCACCTTAGGACTAGGCTCCTACAATGAGCAGTTCTTC.